The next 10 T cell receptor beta chains were all read from a single sample in a study of cytomegalovirus exposure and HLA in healthy donors (dated by TCRdb to 2016 to 2017). Receptor libraries were prepared by the immunoSEQ multiplex PCR assay. For the multiplex PCR, a mixture combining 60 forward primers for TCR Vbeta segments and 13 reverse primers for TCR Jbeta segments was used. TCRdb took this table from immuneACCESS and kept in-frame rearrangements with V and J called. Such tables lack part of the clones; where checked against another copy, unresolved V genes explain under half of the gap, and the rest is unexplained. This sample is represented by about 160,000 clones; roughly 85% of them were singletons. The top ten constitute around 1% of the sample. The sample taken for sequencing was PBMCs. These receptor sequences come from a woman in her forties or fifties in good health and CMV-seropositive.

This clone was observed a handful of times. The rearrangement uses TRBV7-9 and TRBJ2-6; D is uncertain. The length of the CDR3 is 15 residues. Germline V lookup: CDR1 SEHNR, CDR2 FQNEAQ (reference sequence). V was pared by 5 bases and J by 4 bases, with 12 bases between. The CDR3 loop is CASSPQVLGANVLTF. CDR3 nucleotide sequence: TGTGCCAGCAGCCCCCAGGTGTTAGGGGCCAACGTCCTGACTTTC.

The rearrangement joins TRBV4-1 to TRBJ1-2; D may be TRBD1 (6 bases). CDR3 length: 15 amino acids. Germline lookup yields CDR1 MGHRA and CDR2 YSYEKL. V lost 4 bases and J 2 bases, leaving 14 bases between the germline ends. The CDR3 protein is CASSRRSQGNYGYTF. The CDR3 nucleotides are TGCGCCAGCAGCCGAAGATCGCAGGGGAACTATGGCTACACCTTC.

This sequence joins TRBV7-6 and TRBJ2-3, with 9 nucleotides matching TRBD2. CDR1 is SGHVS, CDR2 FNYEAQ, per germline. CDR3 length: 17 amino acids. V trimming: 1 base; J trimming: 3 bases; junction bases outside the gene matches: 8. The CDR3 spells CASSLESSAGGTDTQYF. The CDR3 DNA follows: TGTGCCAGCAGCTTAGAGTCCTCAGCGGGGGGTACAGATACGCAGTATTTT.

J is TRBJ2-7 and V is TRBV6-6; 7 bases fit TRBD1. V was clipped by 4 bases and J by 0 bases; unmatched bases: 3. Germline values: CDR1 MNHNY, CDR2 SVGAGI (reference sequence). The CDR3 consists of 14 residues. CDR3 protein: CASSSQGSSYEQYF. DNA of the CDR3: TGTGCCAGCAGTTCACAGGGGAGCTCCTACGAGCAGTACTTC.

This sequence joins TRBV9 and TRBJ2-4; D remains unclear. Trimming shortened V by 0 bases and J by 8 bases, and 12 bases separated the two germline ends. CDR1 SGDLS and CDR2 YYNGEE come from the germline V gene. This CDR3 has 14 amino acids. CDR3 in DNA: TGTGCCAGCAGCGTAGTGGGTGATCGGGACATTCAGTACTTC. It codes for CASSVVGDRDIQYF.

The rearrangement links TRBV4-1 to TRBJ1-6, with D unresolved. Trimming shortened V by 1 base and J by 6 bases, and 10 bases separated the two germline ends. CDR3 length: 15 amino acids. Germline V CDR1 and CDR2: MGHRA, YSYEKL. The CDR3 DNA follows: TGCGCCAGCAGCCAAGCGGGTTCGGGTAATTCACCCCTCCACTTT. Protein product: CASSQAGSGNSPLHF.

The chain joins TRBV21-1 to TRBJ1-5. TRBV21-1 is annotated as a pseudogene. This CDR3 is built from 22 residues. The CDR3 DNA is TGTGCCAGCAGCAAGAGTGCGGGACCAATGATCCTAAAACAATCTAGCAATCAGCCCCAGCATTTT. Protein sequence: CASSKSAGPMILKQSSNQPQHF.

This chain links TRBV9 with TRBJ2-7; D gene unclear. CDR1 is SGDLS, CDR2 YYNGEE, per germline. V was pared by 0 bases and J by 0 bases, with 10 bases between. The CDR3 has 15 amino acids. Written as DNA, the CDR3 is TGTGCCAGCAGCGTAGCGCCGATGAGCTCCTACGAGCAGTACTTC. It codes for CASSVAPMSSYEQYF.

This chain links TRBV10-3 with TRBJ1-4; possible D gene TRBD1, 5 bases. The CDR3 totals 16 residues. Looked up from germline, CDR1 is ENHRY and CDR2 is SYGVKD. Trimming left V 4 bases short and J 4 bases short, with 16 bases between. The CDR3 region is CAISGGTGRLNEKLFF. CDR3 nucleotide sequence: TGTGCCATCAGTGGCGGGACGGGGAGACTTAATGAAAAACTGTTTTTT.

Notes on this clone: Other DNA sequences of this sample code for an identical CDR3. The rearrangement joins TRBV5-1 to TRBJ2-5; D not resolved. The CDR3 runs to 14 residues. The germline V gene has CDR1 SGHRS and CDR2 YFSETQ. V was clipped by 0 bases and J by 1 base, with 7 bases between them. In DNA, the CDR3 is TGCGCCAGCAGCTTGGCCACCAGCCAAGAGACCCAGTACTTC. Protein sequence: CASSLATSQETQYF.